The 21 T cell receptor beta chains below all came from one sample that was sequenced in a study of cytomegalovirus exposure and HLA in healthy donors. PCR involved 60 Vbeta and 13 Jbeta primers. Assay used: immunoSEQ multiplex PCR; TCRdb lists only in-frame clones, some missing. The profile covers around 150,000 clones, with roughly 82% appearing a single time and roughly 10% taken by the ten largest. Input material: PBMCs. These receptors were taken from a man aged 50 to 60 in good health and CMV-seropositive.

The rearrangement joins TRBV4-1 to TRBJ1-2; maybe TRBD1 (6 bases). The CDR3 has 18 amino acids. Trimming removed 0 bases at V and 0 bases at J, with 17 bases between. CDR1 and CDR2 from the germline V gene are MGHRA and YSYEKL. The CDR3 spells CASSQDRSFQGTNYGYTF. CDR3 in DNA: TGCGCCAGCAGCCAAGATCGGAGCTTTCAGGGGACTAACTATGGCTACACCTTC.

The CDR3 nucleotides are TGTGCCAGCAGCTTAGTAGGCGGAAACACCGGGGAGCTGTTTTTT. This codes for CASSLVGGNTGELFF. The rearrangement joins TRBV7-9 to TRBJ2-2; D gene ambiguous. Germline V gene data show CDR1 as SEHNR and CDR2 as FQNEAQ (reference sequence). Trimming shortened V by 1 base and J by 2 bases, and 8 bases separated the two germline ends. The CDR3 runs to 15 residues. The whole variable domain, remainder taken from reference TRBV7-9 and TRBJ2-2, is DTGVSQNPRHKITKRGQNVTFRCDPISEHNRLYWYRQTLGQGPEFLTYFQNEAQLEKSRLLSDRFSAERPKGSFSTLEIQRTEQGDSAMYLCASSLVGGNTGELFFGEGSRLTVL.

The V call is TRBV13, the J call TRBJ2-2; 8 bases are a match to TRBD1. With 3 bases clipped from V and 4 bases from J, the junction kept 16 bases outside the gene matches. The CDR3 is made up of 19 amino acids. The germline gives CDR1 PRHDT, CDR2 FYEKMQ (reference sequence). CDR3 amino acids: CASSFPTTPGTGATGELFF. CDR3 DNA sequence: TGTGCCAGCAGCTTTCCCACCACGCCGGGGACAGGCGCCACCGGGGAGCTGTTTTTT. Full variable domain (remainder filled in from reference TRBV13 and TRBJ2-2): AAGVIQSPRHLIKEKRETATLKCYPIPRHDTVYWYQQGPGQDPQFLISFYEKMQSDKGSIPDRFSAQQFSDYHSELNMSSLELGDSALYFCASSFPTTPGTGATGELFFGEGSRLTVL.

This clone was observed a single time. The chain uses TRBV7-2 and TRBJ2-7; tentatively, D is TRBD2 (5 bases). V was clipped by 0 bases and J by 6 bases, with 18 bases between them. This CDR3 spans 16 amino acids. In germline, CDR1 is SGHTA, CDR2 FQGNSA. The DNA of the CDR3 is TGTGCCAGCAGCTTAGCGCGAGGTCGTAATGAGGGCGAGCAGTACTTC. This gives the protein CASSLARGRNEGEQYF.

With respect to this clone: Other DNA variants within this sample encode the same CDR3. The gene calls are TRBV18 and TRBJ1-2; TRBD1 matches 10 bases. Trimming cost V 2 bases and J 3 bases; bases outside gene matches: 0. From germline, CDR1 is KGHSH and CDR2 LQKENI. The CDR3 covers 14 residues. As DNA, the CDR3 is TGTGCCAGCTCACCAGGGACAGGGGACTATGGCTACACCTTC. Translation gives CASSPGTGDYGYTF.

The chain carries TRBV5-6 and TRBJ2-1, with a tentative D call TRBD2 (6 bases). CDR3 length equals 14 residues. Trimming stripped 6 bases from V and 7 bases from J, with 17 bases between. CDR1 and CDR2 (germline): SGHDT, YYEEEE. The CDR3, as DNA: TGTGCCAGCAATTTGGAGGGGAAAAGGAATGAGCAGTTCTTC. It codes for CASNLEGKRNEQFF. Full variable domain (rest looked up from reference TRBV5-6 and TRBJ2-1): DAGVTQSPTHLIKTRGQQVTLRCSPKSGHDTVSWYQQALGQGPQFIFQYYEEEERQRGNFPDRFSGHQFPNYSSELNVNALLLGDSALYLCASNLEGKRNEQFFGPGTRLTVL.

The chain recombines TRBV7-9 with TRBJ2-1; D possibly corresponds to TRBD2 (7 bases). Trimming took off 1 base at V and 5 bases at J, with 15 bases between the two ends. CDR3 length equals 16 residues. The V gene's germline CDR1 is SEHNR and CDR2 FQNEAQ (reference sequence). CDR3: CASSLGRGGVHNEQFF. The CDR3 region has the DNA TGTGCCAGCAGCTTAGGCCGAGGGGGGGTACACAATGAGCAGTTCTTC.

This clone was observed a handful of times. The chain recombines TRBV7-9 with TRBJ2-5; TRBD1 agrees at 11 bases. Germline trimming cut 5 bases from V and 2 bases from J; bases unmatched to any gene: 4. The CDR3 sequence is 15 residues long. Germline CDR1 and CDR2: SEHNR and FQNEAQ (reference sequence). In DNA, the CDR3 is TGTGCCAGCAGCGACCGGGACAGGGGGCAAGAGACCCAGTACTTC. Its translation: CASSDRDRGQETQYF.

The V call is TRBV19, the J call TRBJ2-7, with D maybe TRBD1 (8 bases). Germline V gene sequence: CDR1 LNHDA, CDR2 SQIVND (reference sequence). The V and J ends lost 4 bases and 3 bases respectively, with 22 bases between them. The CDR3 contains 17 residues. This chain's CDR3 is CASSTPHRGGTYYEQYF. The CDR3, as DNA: TGTGCCAGTAGTACCCCTCACAGGGGGGGGACCTACTACGAGCAGTACTTC.

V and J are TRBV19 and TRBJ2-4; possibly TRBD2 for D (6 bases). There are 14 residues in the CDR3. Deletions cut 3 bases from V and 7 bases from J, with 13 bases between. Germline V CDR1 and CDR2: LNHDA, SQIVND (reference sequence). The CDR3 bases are TGTGCCAGTAGTATGATCGGGAGCTTCAACATTCAGTACTTC. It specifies CASSMIGSFNIQYF.

The CDR3 bases are TGCGCCAGCAGCTTAAGATCTCAGGGTAACACCGGGGAGCTGTTTTTT. This encodes CASSLRSQGNTGELFF. The chain employs TRBV5-1 and TRBJ2-2; D is possibly TRBD1 (5 bases). CDR1 is SGHRS and CDR2 is YFSETQ in the germline V gene. The CDR3 covers 16 residues. Trimming stripped 2 bases from V and 2 bases from J, with 13 bases between.

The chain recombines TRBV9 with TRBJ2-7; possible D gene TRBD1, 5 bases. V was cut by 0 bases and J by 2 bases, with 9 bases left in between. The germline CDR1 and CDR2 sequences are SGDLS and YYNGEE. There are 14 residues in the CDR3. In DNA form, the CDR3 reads TGTGCCAGCAGCGTAGTTCCAGGGCCCTACGAGCAGTACTTC. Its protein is CASSVVPGPYEQYF.

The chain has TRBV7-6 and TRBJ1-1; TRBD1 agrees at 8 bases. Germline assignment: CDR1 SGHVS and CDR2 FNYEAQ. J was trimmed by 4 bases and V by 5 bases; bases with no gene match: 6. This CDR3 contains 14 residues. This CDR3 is CASSPSGGGTEAFF. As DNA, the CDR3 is TGTGCCAGCAGCCCCTCAGGGGGCGGCACTGAAGCTTTCTTT.

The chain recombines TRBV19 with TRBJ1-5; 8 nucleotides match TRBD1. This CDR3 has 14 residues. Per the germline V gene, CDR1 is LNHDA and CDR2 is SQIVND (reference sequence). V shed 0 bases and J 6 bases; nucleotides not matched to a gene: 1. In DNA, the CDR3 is TGTGCCAGTAGTATAGAGCAGGGGGCTCAGCCCCAGCATTTT. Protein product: CASSIEQGAQPQHF.

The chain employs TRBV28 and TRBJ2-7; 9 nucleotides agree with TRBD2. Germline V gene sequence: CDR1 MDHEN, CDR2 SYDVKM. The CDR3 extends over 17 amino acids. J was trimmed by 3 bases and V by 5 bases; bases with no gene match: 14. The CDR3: CASSPNTWTSVYYEQYF. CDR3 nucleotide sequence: TGTGCCAGCAGTCCAAATACCTGGACTAGCGTATACTACGAGCAGTACTTC.

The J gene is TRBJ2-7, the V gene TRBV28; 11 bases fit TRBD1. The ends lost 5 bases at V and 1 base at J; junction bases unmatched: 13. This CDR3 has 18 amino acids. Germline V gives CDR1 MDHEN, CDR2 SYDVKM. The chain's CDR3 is CASSGIRTGTGGSYEQYF. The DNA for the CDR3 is TGTGCCAGCAGTGGCATCAGAACCGGGACAGGGGGTTCCTACGAGCAGTACTTC.

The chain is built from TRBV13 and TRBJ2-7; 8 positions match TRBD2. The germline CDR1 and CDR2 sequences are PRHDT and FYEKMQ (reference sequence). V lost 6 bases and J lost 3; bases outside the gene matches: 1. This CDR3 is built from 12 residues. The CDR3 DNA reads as TGTGCCAGCAGTAGCGGGGACTACGAGCAGTACTTC. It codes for CASSSGDYEQYF.

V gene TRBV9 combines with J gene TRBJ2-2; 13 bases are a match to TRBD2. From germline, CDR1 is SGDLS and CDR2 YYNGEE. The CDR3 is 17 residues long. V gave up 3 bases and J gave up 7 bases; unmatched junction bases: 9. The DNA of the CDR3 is TGTGCCAGCAGCGACGTACCGGGACTAGCGGGAAGCGGGGAGCTGTTTTTT. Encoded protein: CASSDVPGLAGSGELFF.

The CDR3 reads CASSLLASGGGEQFF. Here the CDR3 DNA reads TGTGCCAGCAGCTTATTGGCTAGCGGGGGGGGCGAGCAGTTCTTC. The chain links TRBV7-9 to TRBJ2-1; 12 bases agree with TRBD2. The CDR3 runs 15 residues. J lost 10 bases, V lost 2 bases, and 6 bases had no gene match. Germline loops: CDR1 SEHNR, CDR2 FQNEAQ (reference sequence).

The CDR3 reads CASSLGEAYGYTF. In nucleotides, the CDR3 is TGCGCCAGCAGCTTGGGGGAGGCTTATGGCTACACCTTC. The V gene is TRBV5-1, the J gene TRBJ1-2, with D uncertain. The V end was cut by 0 bases, the J end by 5 bases, with 8 bases between. The CDR3 runs 13 residues. Germline CDR1 is SGHRS and CDR2 is YFSETQ.

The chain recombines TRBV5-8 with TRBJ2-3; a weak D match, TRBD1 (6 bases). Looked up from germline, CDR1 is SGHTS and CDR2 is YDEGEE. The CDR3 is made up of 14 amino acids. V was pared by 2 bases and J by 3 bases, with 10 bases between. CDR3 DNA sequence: TGTGCCAGCAGCTTAGGGGGTAGAACAGATACGCAGTATTTT. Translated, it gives CASSLGGRTDTQYF.